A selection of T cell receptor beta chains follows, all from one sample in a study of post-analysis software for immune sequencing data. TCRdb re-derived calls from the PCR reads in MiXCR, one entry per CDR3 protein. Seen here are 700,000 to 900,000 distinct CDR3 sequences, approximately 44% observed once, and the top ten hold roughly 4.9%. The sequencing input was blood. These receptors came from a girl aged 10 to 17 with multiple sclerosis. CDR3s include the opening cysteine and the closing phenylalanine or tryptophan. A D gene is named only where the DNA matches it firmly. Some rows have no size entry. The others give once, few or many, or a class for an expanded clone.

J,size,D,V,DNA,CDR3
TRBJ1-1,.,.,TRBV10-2,TGCGCCAGCAGGGGGACAAAACGGACTGAAGCTTTCTTT,CASRGTKRTEAFF
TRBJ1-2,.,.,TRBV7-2,TGTGCCAGCAGCCCGACCAGGGGCTACACCTTC,CASSPTRGYTF
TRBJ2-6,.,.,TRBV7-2,TGTGCCAGCAGCTCGATCGCGGAAGTTGGGGCCAACGTCCTGACTTTC,CASSSIAEVGANVLTF
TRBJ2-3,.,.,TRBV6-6,TGTGCCAGCAGCTGGGGCGGAGGGGCAAGCACAGATACGCAGTATTTT,CASSWGGGASTDTQYF
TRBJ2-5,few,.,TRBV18,TGTGCCAGCTCACCACTCTTTGGCCAAGAGACCCAGTACTTC,CASSPLFGQETQYF
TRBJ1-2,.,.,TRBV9,TGTGCCAGCAGCGACGACAGGCGACTTTCCGCCCACTATGGCTACACCTTC,CASSDDRRLSAHYGYTF
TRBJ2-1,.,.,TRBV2,TGTGCCAGCAGGAGGGGAAGTAGCGGCTCCTACAATGAGCAGTTCTTC,CASRRGSSGSYNEQFF
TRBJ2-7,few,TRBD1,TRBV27,TGTGCCAGCAGTTGGGGGACAGGGGGCCACGAGCAGTACTTC,CASSWGTGGHEQYF
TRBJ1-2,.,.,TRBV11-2,TGTGCCAGCAGCCTATACAGGGAAGGTGAAGGCTACACCTTC,CASSLYREGEGYTF
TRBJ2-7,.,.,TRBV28,TGTGCCAGCAGTCCGACCCCCGGGGACGAGCAGTACTTC,CASSPTPGDEQYF
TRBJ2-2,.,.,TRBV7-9,TGTGCCAGCAGCTTCCCTTCCGACCCCTCCGGGGAGCTGTTTTTT,CASSFPSDPSGELFF
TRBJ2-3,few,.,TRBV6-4,TGTGCCAGCAGTGTCGACTTCGCAGATACGCAGTATTTT,CASSVDFADTQYF
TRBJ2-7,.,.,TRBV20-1,TGCAGTGCTAGAGGGCAGGGCGTAATATCCTACGAGCAGTACTTC,CSARGQGVISYEQYF
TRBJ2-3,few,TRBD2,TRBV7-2,TGTGCCAGCAGACGACTAGCGGGAGGGGCAGATACGCAGTATTTT,CASRRLAGGADTQYF
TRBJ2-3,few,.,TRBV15,TGTGCCACCATGGGCACAGATACGCAGTATTTT,CATMGTDTQYF
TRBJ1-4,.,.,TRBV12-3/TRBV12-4,TGTGCCAGCAGTGGGGCGGATTGGTCAAATGAAAAACTGTTTTTT,CASSGADWSNEKLFF
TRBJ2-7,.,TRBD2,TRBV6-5,TGTGCCAGCAGGTATAGCGGGACTGGCGAGCAGTACTTC,CASRYSGTGEQYF
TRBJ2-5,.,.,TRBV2,TGTGCCAGCAGTGACGGAAAGTACCAAGAGACCCAGTACTTC,CASSDGKYQETQYF
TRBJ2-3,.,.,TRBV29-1,TGCAGCGTTCTTGGGCGGACCACAGATACGCAGTATTTT,CSVLGRTTDTQYF
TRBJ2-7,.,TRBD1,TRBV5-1,TGCGCCAGCAGCCTCACCAGGGACAGGCCGCCCTACGAGCAGTACTTC,CASSLTRDRPPYEQYF
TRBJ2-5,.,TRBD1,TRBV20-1,TGCAGTGCTTTCCGGACAGGGGGCTCGACGTACCAAGAGACCCAGTACTTC,CSAFRTGGSTYQETQYF
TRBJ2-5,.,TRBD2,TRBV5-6,TGTGCCAGCAGCTTGGAGGGTCCAGCGGGAGTAGGGGAGCAGTACTTC,CASSLEGPAGVGEQYF
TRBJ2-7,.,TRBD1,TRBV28,TGTGCCAGCAGTTCCGGGACAGAACTTTACGAGCAGTACTTC,CASSSGTELYEQYF
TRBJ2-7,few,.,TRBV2,TGTGCCAGCAGTGTCCGAGCAGAATCCTACGAGCAGTACTTC,CASSVRAESYEQYF
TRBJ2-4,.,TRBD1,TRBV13,TGTGCCAGCAGCCAGGTCCGGGACAGGGGGCAAGTGGGCAAAAACATTCAGTACTTC,CASSQVRDRGQVGKNIQYF
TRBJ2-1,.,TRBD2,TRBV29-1,TGCAGCGTCGACGGGCCCAGCGGGAGGGTCTCCTACAATGAGCAGTTCTTC,CSVDGPSGRVSYNEQFF
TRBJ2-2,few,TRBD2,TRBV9,TGTGCCAGCAGCGTAGCTAGCGGGAACACCGGGGAGCTGTTTTTT,CASSVASGNTGELFF
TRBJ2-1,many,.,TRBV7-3,TGTGCCAGCAGCTCGTGGTTTTTGGTGGACAGAAGCTCCTACAATGAGCAGTTCTTC,CASSSWFLVDRSSYNEQFF
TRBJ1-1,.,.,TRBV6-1,TGTGCCAGCAGTGAGGGACACAATGAAGCTTTCTTT,CASSEGHNEAFF
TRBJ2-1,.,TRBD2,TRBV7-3,TGTGCCAGCAGCGTGGGACTAGCGCAGGAGCAGTTCTTC,CASSVGLAQEQFF
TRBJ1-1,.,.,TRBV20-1,TGCAGTGCTAGTGCAACCTACACTGAAGCTTTCTTT,CSASATYTEAFF
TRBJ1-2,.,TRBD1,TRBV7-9,TGTGCCAGCAGCTTCGCGCCGACAGGGGACTATGGCTACACCTTC,CASSFAPTGDYGYTF
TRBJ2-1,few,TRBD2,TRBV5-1,TGCGCCAGCAGCTTGGCTAGCGGGAGTATCAATGAGCAGTTCTTC,CASSLASGSINEQFF
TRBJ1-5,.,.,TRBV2,TGTGCCAGCCGGAAGGAAGAGTCTCAGCCCCAGCATTTT,CASRKEESQPQHF
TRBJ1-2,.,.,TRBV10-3,TGTGCCATCAGAGACGACAGGCACCTCTTTAACTATGGCTACACCTTC,CAIRDDRHLFNYGYTF
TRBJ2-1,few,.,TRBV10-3,TGTGCCATCACTCCAGCGCCCCAGGCCAATGAGCAGTTCTTC,CAITPAPQANEQFF
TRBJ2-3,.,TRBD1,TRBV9,TGTGCCAGCAGCCCAGGGGGAACTAGCACAGATACGCAGTATTTT,CASSPGGTSTDTQYF
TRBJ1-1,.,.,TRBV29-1,TGCAGCGCGGCCGTCACTGAAGCTTTCTTT,CSAAVTEAFF
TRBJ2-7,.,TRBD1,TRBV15,TGTGCCACCAGCGCCATACAGGGGTCCTACTACGAGCAGTACTTC,CATSAIQGSYYEQYF
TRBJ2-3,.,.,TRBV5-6,TGTGCCAGCAGCTTGAAGGGGGGGGCGAATGGAGATACGCAGTATTTT,CASSLKGGANGDTQYF
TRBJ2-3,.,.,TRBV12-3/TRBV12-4,TGTGCCAGCAGTTTTGGGGGAGGAATAACAGATACGCAGTATTTT,CASSFGGGITDTQYF
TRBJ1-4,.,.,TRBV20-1,TGCAGTGCTTTCCCGGGACTTTCTAGTGAAAAACTGTTTTTT,CSAFPGLSSEKLFF
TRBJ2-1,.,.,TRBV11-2,TGTGCCAGCAGCCTAACTAGGAGCTCCTACAATGGGCAGTTCTTC,CASSLTRSSYNGQFF
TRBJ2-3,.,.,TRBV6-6,TGTGCCAGCAAGGCTCTAGGCGGGACGAGCACAGATACGCAGTATTTT,CASKALGGTSTDTQYF
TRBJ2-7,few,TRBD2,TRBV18,TGTGCCAGCTCACCCCGAACTAGCGGGAGCTCCGAGCAGTACTTC,CASSPRTSGSSEQYF
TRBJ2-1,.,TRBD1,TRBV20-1,TGCAGTGCTAGGGAAGACAGGGGGAACTCCTACAATGAGCAGTTCTTC,CSAREDRGNSYNEQFF